One sample yielded the 27 T cell receptor beta chains listed below, sequenced in a study of shared clonotypes between healthy human individuals. TCRdb's copy holds only in-frame clones and misses some; the assay was immunoSEQ multiplex PCR. The profile shows more than 2,000,000 clones, 80% to 95% of them singletons. Material: naive CD4+ T cells from PBMCs. Subset here: CD45RA+ positively selected. Every receptor here comes from a man younger than 35 in good health. Some clones in this sample may be carry-over from other donors' samples.

CDR3 DNA sequence: TGCAGCGTCTGGGGGGTTGACACCGGGGAGCTGTTTTTT. It encodes CSVWGVDTGELFF. The V gene is TRBV29-1, the J gene TRBJ2-2; D possibly corresponds to TRBD2 (6 bases). Between the trimmed V and J ends, which lost 6 bases and 3 bases, there was a span of 11 bases. The CDR3 contains 13 residues. The germline V gene has CDR1 SQVTM and CDR2 ANQGSEA.

J is TRBJ1-1 and V is TRBV18; D is unresolved. V was shortened by 0 bases and J by 4 bases, with 12 bases between the two germline ends. The CDR3 contains 15 residues. Germline CDR1 and CDR2: KGHSH and LQKENI. CDR3 nucleotide sequence: TGTGCCAGCTCACCACCTTCTCGCGCCGGCACTGAAGCTTTCTTT. It yields the protein CASSPPSRAGTEAFF.

V gene TRBV9 combines with J gene TRBJ1-3; the D is unclear. V lost 4 bases and J lost 3, with 11 bases in between. Germline V lookup: CDR1 SGDLS, CDR2 YYNGEE. The CDR3 contains 14 residues. The CDR3, as DNA: TGTGCCAGCAGCCCACGCACAGTTGGAAACACCATATATTTT. It specifies CASSPRTVGNTIYF.

The CDR3 is CASNSGRADTGELFF. For the CDR3, the DNA is TGCGCCAGCAATAGCGGGAGGGCCGACACCGGGGAGCTGTTTTTT. This chain connects TRBV5-1 to TRBJ2-2; 11 bases line up with TRBD2. Germline V CDR1 and CDR2: SGHRS, YFSETQ. CDR3 length: 15 residues. The V and J ends lost 6 bases and 3 bases, in that order; junction bases with no gene match: 4.

The chain is built from TRBV30 and TRBJ2-5; no clear D. The last part of the DNA fits TRBJ2-7 better; the J call may be wrong. This CDR3 is 13 amino acids long. Germline V gives CDR1 GTSNPN, CDR2 SVGIG (reference sequence). CDR3 bases: TGTGCCTGGAGTGTAAGAAATTCCTACGAGCAGTACTTC. This gives the protein CAWSVRNSYEQYF.

The genes are TRBV6-5 and TRBJ1-2; D unclear. Trimming left V 6 bases short and J 7 bases short, with 15 bases between. The germline gives CDR1 MNHEY, CDR2 SVGAGI. This CDR3 spans 13 amino acids. CDR3 region: CASSPGRAGGYTF. The CDR3 bases are TGTGCCAGCAGCCCCGGAAGAGCAGGTGGCTACACCTTC.

The genes are TRBV9 and TRBJ2-3; D remains unclear. V was clipped by 0 bases and J by 8 bases, with 13 bases between them. In germline, CDR1 is SGDLS, CDR2 YYNGEE. The CDR3 is 14 residues long. The CDR3 coding sequence is TGTGCCAGCAGCGTAGGACTGGCACAGAGTACGCAGTATTTT. Protein product: CASSVGLAQSTQYF.

The rearrangement uses TRBV5-6 and TRBJ2-1; weak D call: TRBD2 (5 bases). Trimming cost V 4 bases and J 5 bases, with 16 bases left between them. The germline CDR1 and CDR2 sequences are SGHDT and YYEEEE. The CDR3 length is 15 residues. The CDR3 spells CASSTEIRDNNEQFF. The CDR3 DNA is TGTGCCAGCAGCACCGAGATACGGGATAACAATGAGCAGTTCTTC.

J is TRBJ1-2 and V is TRBV19, with D perhaps matching TRBD1 (6 bases). Germline CDR1 reads LNHDA; CDR2 reads SQIVND (reference sequence). Between the trimmed V and J ends, which lost 6 bases and 2 bases, there was a span of 13 bases. This CDR3 contains 14 residues. The CDR3 DNA sequence: TGTGCCAGTAGCTTGGACAGACTAAACTATGGCTACACCTTC. This codes for CASSLDRLNYGYTF.

The J gene is TRBJ2-2, the V gene TRBV7-3; 8 nucleotides line up with TRBD1. This CDR3 region has 16 residues. J gave up 1 base and V 1 base, and 2 bases lay outside the gene matches. Germline-derived CDR1 and CDR2 are SGHTA and FQGTGA. This CDR3 reads CASSLIGTGNTGELFF. The DNA of the CDR3 is TGTGCCAGCAGCTTAATCGGGACAGGGAACACCGGGGAGCTGTTTTTT.

The chain is built from TRBV4-1 and TRBJ1-1; 8 positions match TRBD1. The CDR3 extends over 17 amino acids. Germline V gene data show CDR1 as MGHRA and CDR2 as YSYEKL. V was clipped by 5 bases and J by 0 bases; unmatched bases: 11. In DNA form, the CDR3 reads TGCGCCAGCAGCACCCGAAACCGACAGGGGATGAACACTGAAGCTTTCTTT. Protein sequence: CASSTRNRQGMNTEAFF.

A note on this clone: Other nucleotide sequences from this sample produce the same CDR3. J is TRBJ1-1 and V is TRBV18; tentatively, D is TRBD1 (5 bases). The CDR3 extends over 13 amino acids. Germline V gene lookup returns CDR1 KGHSH and CDR2 LQKENI. Trimming stripped 6 bases from V and 2 bases from J, with 10 bases between. The CDR3 DNA reads as TGTGCCAGCTCCCCGGGGCTAAACACTGAAGCTTTCTTT. The encoded protein is CASSPGLNTEAFF.

The chain joins TRBV5-1 to TRBJ1-5; no clear D. The V gene's germline CDR1 is SGHRS and CDR2 YFSETQ. The CDR3 loop spans 14 amino acids. V was trimmed by 3 bases and J by 4 bases, leaving 11 bases between them. This CDR3 is CASSSSSGNQPQHF. CDR3 in DNA: TGCGCCAGCAGCTCATCCAGTGGTAATCAGCCCCAGCATTTT.

The CDR3 DNA follows: TGTGCCAGCAGCTTGTCCCGGGACAGGGATGGAGAGACCCAGTACTTC. Encoded protein: CASSLSRDRDGETQYF. The V call is TRBV5-6, the J call TRBJ2-5; 9 bases fit TRBD1. Germline V gene data show CDR1 as SGHDT and CDR2 as YYEEEE. The CDR3 runs 16 residues. The V gene end was trimmed by 1 base and the J gene end by 4 bases; junction bases not matched to a gene: 8.

Note on this clone: This CDR3 is also generated by other DNA sequences in the sample. The rearrangement joins TRBV15 to TRBJ1-5; D remains unclear. V was clipped by 0 bases and J by 7 bases, with 7 bases between them. The CDR3 runs 13 residues. The germline V gene has CDR1 LNHNV and CDR2 YYDKDF (reference sequence). The DNA of the CDR3 is TGTGCCACCAGCAGAGAAGGGAACCAGCCCCAGCATTTT. Its protein product is CATSREGNQPQHF.

A single count supports this clone. This chain joins TRBV11-2 and TRBJ2-1, with TRBD2 matching over 13 bases. Losses at the gene ends were 2 bases for V and 12 bases for J; bases not matched to a gene: 10. Germline V gene data show CDR1 as SGHAT and CDR2 as FQNNGV. This CDR3 comprises 16 residues. The CDR3 reads CASSLLLAGGKRAQFF. The CDR3 DNA sequence: TGTGCCAGCAGCTTATTACTAGCGGGAGGGAAACGCGCGCAGTTCTTC.

CDR3 sequence (DNA): TGTGCCAGCAGCTTCAATTGGGCCCTATACTATGGCTACACCTTC. Its translation is CASSFNWALYYGYTF. The chain employs TRBV5-6 and TRBJ1-2; D unresolved. The CDR3 covers 15 residues. V was clipped by 2 bases and J by 3 bases, with 14 bases between them. CDR1 is SGHDT and CDR2 is YYEEEE in the germline V gene.

This clone was counted once. The chain carries TRBV28 and TRBJ1-5; 7 nucleotides match TRBD1. CDR1 is MDHEN and CDR2 is SYDVKM in the germline V gene. The CDR3 consists of 16 residues. V lost 7 bases and J lost 4; bases outside the gene matches: 13. The CDR3 DNA sequence: TGTGCCAGCACCTCCCAGGCCAGGGGGGAAAATCAGCCCCAGCATTTT. Translated: CASTSQARGENQPQHF.

V usage is TRBV6-6 and J usage is TRBJ1-2; D is unclear. This CDR3 is built from 16 residues. The V gene lost 0 bases and the J gene lost 4 bases, with 15 bases spanning the gap. Germline V lookup: CDR1 MNHNY, CDR2 SVGAGI (reference sequence). The CDR3 DNA is TGTGCCAGCAGTTACTCCTACTCCGGGGTCCGCTATGGCTACACCTTC. Amino acid sequence: CASSYSYSGVRYGYTF.

The chain couples TRBV7-6 to TRBJ2-1; D call uncertain. CDR3 length: 15 residues. Trimming left V 1 base short and J 2 bases short, with 9 bases between. Germline V gene lookup returns CDR1 SGHVS and CDR2 FNYEAQ. CDR3 sequence: CASSLGSVAYNEQFF. Written as DNA, the CDR3 is TGTGCCAGCAGCTTAGGTTCTGTTGCCTACAATGAGCAGTTCTTC. The full variable domain, its missing parts supplied by reference TRBV7-6 and TRBJ2-1, is GAGVSQSPRYKVTKRGQDVALRCDPISGHVSLYWYRQALGQGPEFLTYFNYEAQQDKSGLPNDRFSAERPEGSISTLTIQRTEQRDSAMYRCASSLGSVAYNEQFFGPGTRLTVL.

The V call is TRBV6-1, the J call TRBJ1-5; D perhaps matches TRBD1 (5 bases). Deletions cut 1 base from V and 8 bases from J, with 12 bases between. The CDR3 covers 14 residues. CDR1 and CDR2 from the germline V gene are MNHNS and SASEGT. CDR3 in DNA: TGTGCCAGCAGTGAAGGACAGTCTTTGGAGCCCCAGCATTTT. This encodes CASSEGQSLEPQHF.

This clone was counted once. V gene TRBV18 combines with J gene TRBJ1-1; 7 positions agree with TRBD1. Germline V gives CDR1 KGHSH, CDR2 LQKENI. There are 14 residues in the CDR3. V trimming: 2 bases; J trimming: 5 bases; junction bases outside the gene matches: 5. CDR3 in amino acids: CASSPTPTGTEAFF. CDR3 nucleotides: TGTGCCAGCTCACCAACCCCGACAGGGACTGAAGCTTTCTTT. Using reference TRBV18 and TRBJ1-1 for the parts outside the CDR3, the full variable domain is NAGVMQNPRHLVRRRGQEARLRCSPMKGHSHVYWYRQLPEEGLKFMVYLQKENIIDESGMPKERFSAEFPKEGPSILRIQQVVRGDSAAYFCASSPTPTGTEAFFGQGTRLTVV.

This clone has a single count. The rearrangement uses TRBV4-1 and TRBJ1-3; D might be TRBD1 (6 bases). Trimming cost V 0 bases and J 0 bases, with 9 bases left between them. The CDR3 is 16 amino acids. Germline V gives CDR1 MGHRA, CDR2 YSYEKL. This chain's CDR3 is CASSQEWGASGNTIYF. The DNA of the CDR3 is TGCGCCAGCAGCCAAGAATGGGGGGCCTCTGGAAACACCATATATTTT.

V gene TRBV5-4 combines with J gene TRBJ1-1; 12 positions match TRBD1. CDR3 size: 13 residues. J was trimmed by 9 bases and V by 3 bases; bases with no gene match: 3. Looked up from germline, CDR1 is SGHNT and CDR2 is YYREEE (reference sequence). CDR3 in DNA: TGTGCCAGCAGCTGGAGGGACAGGGGGCAAGCTTTCTTT. Translating gives CASSWRDRGQAFF.

This chain uses TRBV28 with TRBJ2-7; D is uncertain. Trimming removed 2 bases at V and 0 bases at J, with 14 bases between. The CDR3 is 16 amino acids. Germline V gene sequence: CDR1 MDHEN, CDR2 SYDVKM. CDR3 loop: CASSLNSLGSSYEQYF. The CDR3 DNA reads as TGTGCCAGCAGTTTAAATAGTTTGGGCAGCTCCTACGAGCAGTACTTC. The variable domain in full, with the rest retrieved from reference TRBV28 and TRBJ2-7, is DVKVTQSSRYLVKRTGEKVFLECVQDMDHENMFWYRQDPGLGLRLIYFSYDVKMKEKGDIPEGYSVSREKKERFSLILESASTNQTSMYLCASSLNSLGSSYEQYFGPGTRLTVT.

This clone was recorded once. The chain recombines TRBV28 with TRBJ2-3; D gene unclear. V was cut by 6 bases and J by 2 bases, with 9 bases left in between. This CDR3 is built from 13 residues. CDR1 MDHEN and CDR2 SYDVKM come from the germline V gene. CDR3 sequence reads: CASRPDTTDTQYF. The CDR3 DNA sequence: TGTGCCAGCAGACCCGACACCACAGATACGCAGTATTTT.

V gene TRBV18 combines with J gene TRBJ1-3; maybe TRBD1 (6 bases). The CDR3 has 14 residues. CDR1 is KGHSH and CDR2 is LQKENI in the germline V gene. V lost 4 bases and J lost 6, with 13 bases in between. CDR3 protein: CASSRQGPENTIYF. The CDR3 coding sequence is TGTGCCAGCTCACGTCAGGGGCCGGAAAACACCATATATTTT.